This record covers a single TCR beta chain. TCRdb's table, derived via immunoSEQ multiplex PCR, lists solely in-frame clones and lacks some. The sample comprises around 34,000 clones, about 95% of which are singletons, and under 6.5% rests with the top ten. Treatment reported: preoperative locoregional IRX-2 cytokine immunotherapy. This sample was taken from a study of preoperative IRX-2 immunotherapy in early breast cancer. Sample acquisition took place from a patient treated with IRX-2 immunotherapy. This clonotype originated in a human donor with breast cancer.

The DNA of the CDR3 is TGTGCCAGCTCACCTTTTAACCGGGACTCAAGCTCTGGGGCCAACGTCCTGACTTTC. Amino acid sequence: CASSPFNRDSSSGANVLTF. The J gene is TRBJ2-6, the V gene TRBV18, with a possible D match to TRBD2 (6 bases). Deletions cut 3 bases from V and 0 bases from J, with 18 bases between. The CDR3 runs 19 residues. Germline CDR1 and CDR2: KGHSH and LQKENI.